These T cell receptor beta chains were read from a single sample in a study of T cell responses to AZD1222 COVID-19 vaccine. Some clones are missing from TCRdb's copy, which holds only in-frame ones; the method was immunoSEQ multiplex PCR. Counted here are about 220,000 clones, 93% occurring once; the ten biggest clones make up about 1%. The specimen was peripheral blood, collected on day 0 of MenACWY control vaccination. The receptors stem from an adult in good health. Both conserved end residues are part of each CDR3. Fields, in order: clone size, D gene, CDR3 length, J gene, V gene, CDR3 DNA, CDR3 protein. The D gene is left open where the match is weak. Size is stated for part of the rows, as once, few or many counts, or as a class when the clone is expanded.

clone size: NA; D gene: NA; CDR3 length: 15; J gene: TRBJ2-1; V gene: TRBV27; CDR3 DNA: TGTGCCAGCAGTATCCAGGCGATAGGGGTAGGTGAGCAGTTCTTC; CDR3 protein: CASSIQAIGVGEQFF
clone size: NA; D gene: NA; CDR3 length: 15; J gene: TRBJ2-7; V gene: TRBV19; CDR3 DNA: TGTGCCAGTAGTCGTGATGGGACACAATCCTACGAGCAGTACTTC; CDR3 protein: CASSRDGTQSYEQYF
clone size: once; D gene: NA; CDR3 length: 14; J gene: TRBJ1-1; V gene: TRBV7-2; CDR3 DNA: TGTGCCAGCAGCTTTAACCGCATGCAAACTGAAGCTTTCTTT; CDR3 protein: CASSFNRMQTEAFF
clone size: NA; D gene: TRBD2; CDR3 length: 16; J gene: TRBJ2-3; V gene: TRBV5-4; CDR3 DNA: TGTGCCAGCAGCCTCCGTAGAAGCGGGGGTGTAGATACGCAGTATTTT; CDR3 protein: CASSLRRSGGVDTQYF
clone size: NA; D gene: NA; CDR3 length: 14; J gene: TRBJ2-5; V gene: TRBV28; CDR3 DNA: TGTGCCAGCAGATCCAACATTATCTTAGAGACCCAGTACTTC; CDR3 protein: CASRSNIILETQYF
clone size: NA; D gene: TRBD1; CDR3 length: 14; J gene: TRBJ1-1; V gene: TRBV5-1; CDR3 DNA: TGCGCCAGCAGCTTGCGGACAGGGGCCACTGAAGCTTTCTTT; CDR3 protein: CASSLRTGATEAFF
clone size: NA; D gene: TRBD1; CDR3 length: 14; J gene: TRBJ2-7; V gene: TRBV2; CDR3 DNA: TGTGCCAGCAGGCCGGACAGGGGGCCGTACGAGCAGTACTTC; CDR3 protein: CASRPDRGPYEQYF
clone size: NA; D gene: TRBD1; CDR3 length: 17; J gene: TRBJ2-2; V gene: TRBV7-2; CDR3 DNA: TGTGCCAGCAGCTTAGGGGGGACAGCCTTTCGATCCGGGGAGCTGTTTTTT; CDR3 protein: CASSLGGTAFRSGELFF
clone size: NA; D gene: NA; CDR3 length: 13; J gene: TRBJ1-2; V gene: TRBV7-9; CDR3 DNA: TGTGCCAGCAGCTTAGTGGGGGTCTCTGGCTACACCTTC; CDR3 protein: CASSLVGVSGYTF
clone size: NA; D gene: NA; CDR3 length: 12; J gene: TRBJ1-1; V gene: TRBV2; CDR3 DNA: TGTGCCAGCCTGGGAGTAAACACTGAAGCTTTCTTT; CDR3 protein: CASLGVNTEAFF
clone size: NA; D gene: NA; CDR3 length: 14; J gene: TRBJ2-7; V gene: TRBV2; CDR3 DNA: TGTGCCAGCAGATTAGATAGCGGCTCCTACGAGCAGTACTTC; CDR3 protein: CASRLDSGSYEQYF
clone size: once; D gene: TRBD1; CDR3 length: 13; J gene: TRBJ2-1; V gene: TRBV19; CDR3 DNA: TGTGCCAGTAGTATGGGACAGGGAAATGAGCAGTTCTTC; CDR3 protein: CASSMGQGNEQFF
clone size: NA; D gene: NA; CDR3 length: 14; J gene: TRBJ1-1; V gene: TRBV4-3; CDR3 DNA: TGCGCCAGCAGCCAAGATGTGGGGGGCACTGAAGCTTTCTTT; CDR3 protein: CASSQDVGGTEAFF
clone size: few; D gene: NA; CDR3 length: 14; J gene: TRBJ1-5; V gene: TRBV24-1; CDR3 DNA: TGTGCCACCAGTCGCGCAGGGCCCAATCAGCCCCAGCATTTT; CDR3 protein: CATSRAGPNQPQHF
clone size: NA; D gene: TRBD1; CDR3 length: 16; J gene: TRBJ2-2; V gene: TRBV10-3; CDR3 DNA: TGTGCCATCAGTCGCCGGGACAGGGGGTTCGCCGGGGAGCTGTTTTTT; CDR3 protein: CAISRRDRGFAGELFF
clone size: NA; D gene: NA; CDR3 length: 11; J gene: TRBJ1-1; V gene: TRBV20-1; CDR3 DNA: TGCAGTGCTAGAGTAGACATTGAAGCTTTCTTT; CDR3 protein: CSARVDIEAFF
clone size: NA; D gene: NA; CDR3 length: 15; J gene: TRBJ2-1; V gene: TRBV6-5; CDR3 DNA: TGTGCCAGCAGTTTAGACAGGAGCCCCTACAATGAGCAGTTCTTC; CDR3 protein: CASSLDRSPYNEQFF
clone size: NA; D gene: TRBD1; CDR3 length: 12; J gene: TRBJ2-5; V gene: TRBV2; CDR3 DNA: TGTGCCAGCAGTGGACAGGGGGTCATGAGTTACTTC; CDR3 protein: CASSGQGVMSYF
clone size: NA; D gene: TRBD1; CDR3 length: 14; J gene: TRBJ1-5; V gene: TRBV18; CDR3 DNA: TGTGCCAGCTCGGAAGGACAGGGCCGGAAGCCCCAGCATTTT; CDR3 protein: CASSEGQGRKPQHF
clone size: NA; D gene: TRBD1; CDR3 length: 14; J gene: TRBJ2-2; V gene: TRBV6-4; CDR3 DNA: TGTGCCAGCTATGACAGGGCGAACACCGGGGAGCTGTTTTTT; CDR3 protein: CASYDRANTGELFF
clone size: NA; D gene: NA; CDR3 length: 12; J gene: TRBJ1-1; V gene: TRBV6-5; CDR3 DNA: TGTGCCAGCAGTCCTACCGGACCGGGGGCTTTCTTT; CDR3 protein: CASSPTGPGAFF
clone size: NA; D gene: NA; CDR3 length: 15; J gene: TRBJ2-2; V gene: TRBV10-3; CDR3 DNA: TGTGCCATCAGCTTGGGGGGTCCGGGCACCGGGGAGCTGTTTTTT; CDR3 protein: CAISLGGPGTGELFF
clone size: NA; D gene: TRBD1; CDR3 length: 14; J gene: TRBJ2-1; V gene: TRBV7-9; CDR3 DNA: TGTGCCAGCAACCTCGGGACAGGGAGTAACTTAGAGTTCTTC; CDR3 protein: CASNLGTGSNLEFF
clone size: NA; D gene: NA; CDR3 length: 14; J gene: TRBJ1-5; V gene: TRBV10-3; CDR3 DNA: TGTGCCATCAGTCCGGGGAATTCGGTGACGCCCCAGCATTTT; CDR3 protein: CAISPGNSVTPQHF
clone size: NA; D gene: TRBD1; CDR3 length: 15; J gene: TRBJ1-2; V gene: TRBV5-6; CDR3 DNA: TGTGCCAGCAGCGGTAGGACAGGGCCCTCGGGAGGCTACACCTTC; CDR3 protein: CASSGRTGPSGGYTF
clone size: NA; D gene: NA; CDR3 length: 17; J gene: TRBJ1-2; V gene: TRBV5-6; CDR3 DNA: TGTGCCAGCAGGCTTCTTCCCGGCTCCTCCGTCGACTATGGCTACACCTTC; CDR3 protein: CASRLLPGSSVDYGYTF
clone size: NA; D gene: NA; CDR3 length: 12; J gene: TRBJ1-4; V gene: TRBV12-2; CDR3 DNA: TGTGCAAGTCGCCTGCCCGACGAAAAACTGTTTTTT; CDR3 protein: CASRLPDEKLFF
clone size: once; D gene: TRBD1; CDR3 length: 15; J gene: TRBJ1-1; V gene: TRBV14; CDR3 DNA: TGTGCCAGCAGCCAAACGACAGGGTGGAACACTGAAGCTTTCTTT; CDR3 protein: CASSQTTGWNTEAFF